Below are 22 T cell receptor beta chains sequenced from a single sample in a study of blood T cells in healthy people across ages. Sample-barcoded 5' priming and a J-beta primer mix drove a second PCR of roughly 6 to 12 cycles. MiXCR was run by TCRdb on the 5' RACE reads, yielding one entry per CDR3 protein. The sample yields 850,000 to 1,100,000 distinct CDR3 sequences, less than 45% seen once. Sequencing input: blood. These receptors were taken from a young man in good health.

This rearrangement joins TRBV2 to TRBJ1-5; 9 nucleotides line up with TRBD1. Germline V gene lookup returns CDR1 SNHLY and CDR2 FYNNEI. V dropped 4 bases and J dropped 5; count of bases not matched to a gene: 6. This CDR3 contains 15 residues. CDR3 region: CASSVTGTGYQPQHF. The CDR3 bases are TGTGCCAGCAGTGTAACCGGGACAGGGTATCAGCCCCAGCATTTT.

The chain combines TRBV4-3 with TRBJ2-2; D unresolved. V lost 1 base and J lost 1, with 10 bases in between. Germline CDR1 LGHNA, CDR2 YSLEER. The CDR3 is 16 residues long. The CDR3 loop reads CASSQGASRNTGELFF. CDR3 nucleotides: TGCGCCAGCAGCCAAGGTGCATCCAGGAACACCGGGGAGCTGTTTTTT.

The chain uses TRBV10-3 and TRBJ1-4, with a possible D match to TRBD1 (5 bases). V lost 4 bases and J 5 bases, leaving 14 bases between the germline ends. Germline V gene sequence: CDR1 ENHRY, CDR2 SYGVKD. CDR3 length: 15 residues. CDR3 amino acids: CAISAPQGVNEKLFF. The CDR3 DNA follows: TGTGCCATCAGTGCTCCTCAGGGAGTAAATGAAAAACTGTTTTTT.

The table lists this clonotype with a few counts. The J gene is TRBJ2-1, the V gene TRBV10-3; TRBD1 agrees at 9 bases. The CDR3 loop spans 15 amino acids. The germline V gene has CDR1 ENHRY and CDR2 SYGVKD. J lost 7 bases, V lost 5 bases, and 9 bases had no gene match. The chain's CDR3 is CAISNRDRDGNEQFF. DNA for the CDR3: TGTGCCATCAGTAACCGGGACAGGGACGGGAATGAGCAGTTCTTC.

The chain uses TRBV28 and TRBJ1-2; TRBD1 agrees at 8 bases. The CDR3 has 16 amino acids. Germline CDR1 is MDHEN and CDR2 is SYDVKM. After removal of 7 bases from V and 3 bases from J, the junction contained 13 bases not matched to a gene. The CDR3 protein is CASTRPGQEDYYGYTF. CDR3 DNA sequence: TGTGCCAGCACTCGGCCGGGACAGGAAGACTACTATGGCTACACCTTC.

The chain is built from TRBV20-1 and TRBJ1-6; D perhaps matches TRBD1 (5 bases). Trimming cost V 7 bases and J 9 bases, with 16 bases left between them. The length of the CDR3 is 13 residues. Germline CDR1 is DFQATT and CDR2 is SNEGSKA (reference sequence). Here the CDR3 DNA reads TGCAGTGTAGATAGGGGAAGGAGTTCACCCCTCCACTTT. Its translation is CSVDRGRSSPLHF.

This clonotype has just a few counts. The V and J genes are TRBV20-1 and TRBJ1-2; D is undetermined. Germline assignment: CDR1 DFQATT and CDR2 SNEGSKA (reference sequence). Trimming took 5 bases from V and 0 from J, leaving 13 bases between them. The CDR3 runs 14 residues. DNA of the CDR3: TGCAGTGCTCTTCCGGGATCCGCTAACTATGGCTACACCTTC. Amino acids: CSALPGSANYGYTF.

The count of this clonotype is one. This chain connects TRBV6-1 to TRBJ2-1, with a weak D call TRBD2 (6 bases). Deletions cut 4 bases from V and 7 bases from J, with 14 bases between. The CDR3 contains 14 residues. Germline V CDR1 and CDR2: MNHNS, SASEGT. CDR3: CASSVADTWNEQFF. The CDR3 coding sequence is TGTGCCAGCAGTGTAGCGGACACGTGGAATGAGCAGTTCTTC.

This clonotype was picked up a small number of times. CDR3 DNA sequence: TGCAGTGCTAGAGATGTGTGGACGGATAGCAATCAGCCCCAGCATTTT. The encoded protein is CSARDVWTDSNQPQHF. The chain employs TRBV20-1 and TRBJ1-5; D unresolved. The CDR3 length is 16 residues. V was cut by 0 bases and J by 0 bases, with 12 bases left in between. CDR1 and CDR2 (germline): DFQATT, SNEGSKA (reference sequence).

The rearrangement uses TRBV29-1 and TRBJ2-3; a possible D gene is TRBD2 (5 bases). The CDR3 totals 15 residues. V was shortened by 7 bases and J by 2 bases, with 19 bases between the two germline ends. The germline V gene has CDR1 SQVTM and CDR2 ANQGSEA. CDR3 bases: TGCAGCGCTGATACAGACATGGAGGCCACAGATACGCAGTATTTT. It encodes CSADTDMEATDTQYF.

This clonotype showed up just a few times. V is TRBV5-6 and J is TRBJ2-1; D is unclear. The CDR3 totals 15 residues. Trimming pared 4 bases from V and 4 bases from J, leaving 15 bases between. Looked up from germline, CDR1 is SGHDT and CDR2 is YYEEEE. The CDR3: CASSIPQRAYNEQFF. Written as DNA, the CDR3 is TGTGCCAGCAGCATACCTCAACGGGCGTACAATGAGCAGTTCTTC.

The chain uses TRBV15 and TRBJ2-3; 9 positions agree with TRBD1. The germline CDR1 and CDR2 sequences are LNHNV and YYDKDF (reference sequence). V lost 4 bases, J lost 2 bases, and 7 bases stayed unmatched. This CDR3 has 16 residues. As DNA, the CDR3 is TGTGCCACCAGCACCGGGACAGGGCGATCCACAGATACGCAGTATTTT. This sequence encodes CATSTGTGRSTDTQYF.

The chain links TRBV3-1 to TRBJ2-1, with TRBD2 matching over 7 bases. Unmatched junction bases numbered 6, after V lost 7 bases and J lost 3 bases. This CDR3 spans 14 amino acids. Germline-derived CDR1 and CDR2 are LGHDT and YNNKEL (reference sequence). The CDR3 DNA is TGTGCCAGCAAGGTGGCTAGCGGCTACAATGAGCAGTTCTTC. It translates to CASKVASGYNEQFF.

This clonotype was detected only a few times. This sequence joins TRBV20-1 and TRBJ1-5; D is perhaps TRBD1 (5 bases). Germline lookup yields CDR1 DFQATT and CDR2 SNEGSKA (reference sequence). Trimming removed 5 bases from V and 6 bases from J, with 20 bases in between. The CDR3 has 15 residues. CDR3: CSAAFYARGSQPQHF. DNA for the CDR3: TGCAGTGCTGCCTTCTACGCTAGGGGAAGTCAGCCCCAGCATTTT.

This chain links TRBV29-1 with TRBJ2-2, with 9 bases aligning to TRBD1. CDR1 is SQVTM and CDR2 is ANQGSEA in the germline V gene. V was clipped by 4 bases and J by 5 bases; unmatched bases: 5. The CDR3 is made up of 14 amino acids. This CDR3 reads CSVVGDRETGELFF. The CDR3 region has the DNA TGCAGCGTTGTTGGGGACAGGGAGACCGGGGAGCTGTTTTTT.

CDR3 DNA sequence: TGCAGCGTTGAGGTGGGGACAGGAAACATTCAGTACTTC. It encodes CSVEVGTGNIQYF. This chain links TRBV29-1 with TRBJ2-4; 8 nucleotides agree with TRBD1. Germline-derived CDR1 and CDR2 are SQVTM and ANQGSEA. The CDR3 covers 13 residues. V shed 3 bases, J shed 6 bases, and the junction held 4 bases outside the gene matches.

The chain recombines TRBV12-3 or TRBV12-4 with TRBJ2-1, with 7 nucleotides matching TRBD2. With 5 bases clipped from V and 8 bases from J, the junction kept 6 bases outside the gene matches. This CDR3 has 13 amino acids. This CDR3 is CASSQTSEDEQFF. In DNA, the CDR3 is TGTGCCAGCAGTCAAACTAGCGAGGATGAGCAGTTCTTC.

The chain joins TRBV7-9 to TRBJ1-2; no clear D gene. This CDR3 comprises 12 residues. The germline V and J ends were trimmed by 2 bases and 6 bases, with 7 bases remaining between them. The germline V gene encodes CDR1 SEHNR and CDR2 FQNEAQ (reference sequence). The CDR3 is CASSLPEDGYTF. CDR3 coding DNA: TGTGCCAGCAGCTTACCAGAGGATGGCTACACCTTC.

Only a few counts were recorded for this clonotype. The rearrangement joins TRBV6-2 or TRBV6-3 to TRBJ1-1; 7 positions agree with TRBD1. V shed 1 base, J shed 8 bases, and the junction held 10 bases outside the gene matches. The CDR3 extends over 15 amino acids. Per germline, CDR1 MNHEY and CDR2 SVGEGT. This CDR3 reads CASSYLPLGQAEAFF. The DNA for the CDR3 is TGTGCCAGCAGTTACTTACCCCTCGGACAGGCCGAAGCTTTCTTT.

On this clonotype itself: A much larger clone differs by one base, so this may be a read error. This chain connects TRBV29-1 to TRBJ2-5; D is uncertain. This CDR3 has 14 amino acids. Germline V CDR1 and CDR2: SQVTM, ANQGSEA. The CDR3: CGVEDLRGPETQYF. CDR3 nucleotides: TGCGGCGTTGAAGATCTTCGAGGCCCCGAGACCCAGTACTTC.

The genes are TRBV20-1 and TRBJ1-2, with D perhaps matching TRBD1 (5 bases). Germline V gene data show CDR1 as DFQATT and CDR2 as SNEGSKA (reference sequence). The CDR3 sequence is 12 residues long. Trimming took 5 bases from V and 5 from J, leaving 12 bases between them. The chain's CDR3 is CSAGGEEYGYTF. Here the CDR3 DNA reads TGCAGTGCTGGAGGGGAGGAATATGGCTACACCTTC.

The DNA for the CDR3 is TGTGCCAGCAGTTACTTGGGAAGTATTTTCTACAATGAGCAGTTCTTC. Translation gives CASSYLGSIFYNEQFF. V and J are TRBV6-2 or TRBV6-3 and TRBJ2-1; D is unclear. This CDR3 has 16 residues. V gave up 1 base and J gave up 3 bases, with 13 bases separating them. CDR1 MNHEY and CDR2 SVGEGT come from the germline V gene.